This TCR beta chain appears in the sequencing data of a study of blood T cell repertoires in COVID-19. The wider study: Material from acute and convalescent COVID-19 was sourced from the United States, Italy and Spain. PBMCs, B-cell-depleted T cells, or T cells provided the cDNA or gDNA that made up the material.

Libraries were prepared by immunoSEQ multiplex PCR; TCRdb keeps only in-frame clonotypes and omits some of them. This table holds about 100,000 clones, around nine tenths found once. Germline lookup yields CDR1 MNHEY and CDR2 SVGEGT. The V end lost 2 bases, the J end lost 4 bases, and 17 bases lay between the germline ends. CDR3 length: 16 amino acids. The gene calls are TRBV6-2 or TRBV6-3 and TRBJ1-1; no reliable D call. The sequence came from a human donor in a cohort sampled during active COVID-19. What was sequenced was peripheral blood. CDR3 bases: TGTGCCAGCAGTTACGGAGTTTTTGGTGGAATCACTGAAGCTTTCTTT. This encodes CASSYGVFGGITEAFF.